Below, 28 T cell receptor beta chains from the same sample are listed, as sequenced in a study of blood T cell repertoires in COVID-19. TCRdb's table, derived via immunoSEQ multiplex PCR, lists solely in-frame clones and lacks some. The table includes 200,000 or so clones, more than 75% detected once. Sample: peripheral blood. The receptors here all came from a person between 70 and 80 years old with COVID-19, enrolled during active disease.

This clone appeared once. V gene TRBV27 combines with J gene TRBJ2-2, with 12 bases matching TRBD2. The J segment lost 6 bases and the V segment lost 2 bases, leaving 1 base of the junction unmatched. CDR1 is MNHEY, CDR2 SMNVEV, per germline (reference sequence). This CDR3 contains 15 residues. The CDR3 DNA reads as TGTGCCAGCAGTTTACTAGCGGGGGGGTCCGGGGAGCTGTTTTTT. Translated: CASSLLAGGSGELFF.

This chain joins TRBV28 and TRBJ2-7; TRBD2 matches at 11 bases. Losses at the gene ends were 6 bases for V and 0 bases for J; bases not matched to a gene: 7. The CDR3 totals 16 residues. In germline, CDR1 is MDHEN, CDR2 SYDVKM. CDR3 sequence: CASSSPGTSGSYEQYF. The CDR3, as DNA: TGTGCCAGCAGCTCGCCCGGGACTAGCGGCTCCTACGAGCAGTACTTC.

This chain connects TRBV10-3 to TRBJ2-7, with unresolved D. Trimming removed 0 bases from V and 6 bases from J, with 3 bases in between. The CDR3 has 11 amino acids. The germline V gene encodes CDR1 ENHRY and CDR2 SYGVKD. The CDR3 nucleotides read TGTGCCATCAGTGAGTCGCGCGAGCAGTACTTC. This gives the protein CAISESREQYF.

Note on this clone: This may come from a read error, since a much larger clone is one base off. This same CDR3 is encoded by further DNA sequences in the sample. The J gene is TRBJ2-5, the V gene TRBV7-2; no firm D call. V lost 3 bases, J lost 5 bases, and 10 bases lay in between. Per germline, CDR1 SGHTA and CDR2 FQGNSA. CDR3 size: 13 residues. CDR3 in amino acids: CASSFTGGETQYF. For the CDR3, the DNA is TGTGCCAGCAGCTTCACGGGTGGGGAGACCCAGTACTTC. Full variable domain (remainder filled in from reference TRBV7-2 and TRBJ2-5): GAGVSQSPSNKVTEKGKDVELRCDPISGHTALYWYRQSLGQGLEFLIYFQGNSAPDKSGLPSDRFSAERTGGSVSTLTIQRTQQEDSAVYLCASSFTGGETQYFGPGTRLLVL.

In DNA form, the CDR3 reads TGTGCCAGCAGCTTAATGGGCAGCTCTGGAAACACCATATATTTT. Protein product: CASSLMGSSGNTIYF. The rearrangement joins TRBV5-4 to TRBJ1-3; D is unresolved. The CDR3 extends over 15 amino acids. Trimming stripped 2 bases from V and 0 bases from J, with 9 bases between. Looked up from germline, CDR1 is SGHNT and CDR2 is YYREEE (reference sequence).

V gene TRBV19 combines with J gene TRBJ1-2; D gene uncertain. Germline-derived CDR1 and CDR2 are LNHDA and SQIVND (reference sequence). The CDR3 loop spans 15 amino acids. The ends were cut back, 9 bases at V and 4 bases at J, with 21 bases in the middle. The CDR3 DNA sequence: TGTGCCAGGCCGAGGCGGGGATTGGGCGCCTATGGCTACACCTTC. This translates into CARPRRGLGAYGYTF.

The V and J genes are TRBV9 and TRBJ1-2, with D hard to call. CDR1 and CDR2 (germline): SGDLS, YYNGEE. There are 15 residues in the CDR3. Trimming took 0 bases from V and 7 from J, leaving 16 bases between them. CDR3 in DNA: TGTGCCAGCAGCGTAGAAAGCTCTCCGGGAGCTGGCTACACCTTC. This gives the protein CASSVESSPGAGYTF. Combining the CDR3 with reference TRBV9 and TRBJ1-2 gives the whole variable domain DSGVTQTPKHLITATGQRVTLRCSPRSGDLSVYWYQQSLDQGLQFLIQYYNGEERAKGNILERFSAQQFPDLHSELNLSSLELGDSALYFCASSVESSPGAGYTFGSGTRLTVV.

This chain joins TRBV4-2 and TRBJ2-3; 9 bases map to TRBD1. With 3 bases clipped from V and 5 bases from J, the junction kept 6 bases outside the gene matches. Germline V gene sequence: CDR1 LGHNA, CDR2 YNFKEQ. The CDR3 loop spans 15 amino acids. For the CDR3, the DNA is TGTGCCAGCAGCCAGGCGGGACAGGGTTTAGATACGCAGTATTTT. The encoded protein is CASSQAGQGLDTQYF.

A note on this clone: The junction departs from germline at one end; a sequencing error may be responsible. The chain combines TRBV18 with TRBJ2-5, with unresolved D. The germline V gene encodes CDR1 KGHSH and CDR2 LQKENI. There are 11 residues in the CDR3. Here the CDR3 reads CASSSEETQYF. CDR3 coding DNA: TGTGCCAGCTCAAGCGAAGAAACCCAGTACTTC.

This clone was seen only a few times. This chain joins TRBV9 and TRBJ2-7, with D maybe TRBD1 (6 bases). With 2 bases removed from V and 2 bases from J, the gap between germline ends came to 14 bases. This CDR3 is built from 15 residues. Germline-derived CDR1 and CDR2 are SGDLS and YYNGEE. The CDR3, as DNA: TGTGCCAGCAGCGTGGCCGGGACAACAACCTACGAGCAGTACTTC. Amino acids: CASSVAGTTTYEQYF.

This rearrangement joins TRBV4-2 to TRBJ2-5; the match to TRBD2 covers 8 bases. The CDR3 covers 15 residues. J lost 5 bases, V lost 0 bases, and 5 bases had no gene match. Germline V gives CDR1 LGHNA, CDR2 YNFKEQ. CDR3 in DNA: TGTGCCAGCAGCCAAGACCGGGGGGGCCGGGAGACCCAGTACTTC. Encoded protein: CASSQDRGGRETQYF.

Worth noting for this clone: An end of the junction does not agree with germline; a read error may underlie this. This sequence joins TRBV9 and TRBJ2-3; D not resolved. Germline loops: CDR1 SGDLS, CDR2 YYNGEE. The CDR3 loop spans 8 amino acids. CDR3 sequence reads: CAIITEYF. In nucleotides, the CDR3 is TGTGCCATAATTACGGAGTATTTT.

This chain connects TRBV19 to TRBJ1-5, with D possibly TRBD1 on 6 matching bases. Germline assignment: CDR1 LNHDA and CDR2 SQIVND (reference sequence). The CDR3 has 14 amino acids. Trimming removed 3 bases at V and 5 bases at J, with 11 bases between. Here the CDR3 reads CASSMGAGDQPQHF. In nucleotides, the CDR3 is TGTGCCAGTAGTATGGGGGCGGGGGATCAGCCCCAGCATTTT. The full variable domain, in which reference TRBV19 and TRBJ1-5 provide the parts outside the CDR3, is DGGITQSPKYLFRKEGQNVTLSCEQNLNHDAMYWYRQDPGQGLRLIYYSQIVNDFQKGDIAEGYSVSREKKESFPLTVTSAQKNPTAFYLCASSMGAGDQPQHFGDGTRLSIL.

The chain combines TRBV7-3 with TRBJ2-7, with 7 bases fitting TRBD2. With V trimmed by 1 base and J by 2 bases, 5 bases remained unmatched. The CDR3 is 15 residues long. Germline loops: CDR1 SGHTA, CDR2 FQGTGA. The CDR3 DNA is TGTGCCAGCAGCTTAATTGCGGGGGTTCCCTACGAGCAGTACTTC. It encodes CASSLIAGVPYEQYF.

For this clone: The same CDR3 can be traced to other DNA sequences in this sample. The gene calls are TRBV21-1 and TRBJ2-2; the table calls TRBD2, which could not be checked here. TRBV21-1 is shown as a pseudogene. The CDR3 runs 16 residues. CDR3 nucleotide sequence: TGTCCCCCCCCCGGGGGGACTGGGGGCGCGACCGGGGAGCTGTTTTTT. Protein sequence: CPPPGGTGGATGELFF.

CDR3 amino acids: CATGSGVGLAETQYF. The CDR3 coding sequence is TGTGCCACCGGGAGCGGGGTCGGACTTGCCGAGACCCAGTACTTC. V and J are TRBV24-1 and TRBJ2-5; 7 bases match TRBD2. V dropped 9 bases and J dropped 5; count of bases not matched to a gene: 14. From germline, CDR1 is KGHDR and CDR2 SFDVKD. The CDR3 contains 15 residues.

The genes are TRBV19 and TRBJ2-1, with D tentatively TRBD1 (7 bases). V was cut by 6 bases and J by 3 bases, with 15 bases left in between. CDR3 length: 15 amino acids. Germline lookup yields CDR1 LNHDA and CDR2 SQIVND (reference sequence). The CDR3 protein is CASRGTAGYYNEQFF. CDR3 nucleotides: TGTGCCAGTAGGGGGACAGCGGGTTACTACAATGAGCAGTTCTTC.

The rearrangement links TRBV5-6 to TRBJ1-2; 9 bases line up with TRBD1. CDR3 length equals 15 residues. Losses at the gene ends were 2 bases for V and 2 bases for J; bases not matched to a gene: 4. Per the germline V gene, CDR1 is SGHDT and CDR2 is YYEEEE. The CDR3 nucleotides are TGTGCCAGCAGCTTAGGACAGGGGCGCAACTATGGCTACACCTTC. Translated, it gives CASSLGQGRNYGYTF.

The gene calls are TRBV14 and TRBJ1-2; D ambiguous. The V end was cut by 0 bases, the J end by 8 bases, with 16 bases between. The CDR3 contains 15 residues. Germline CDR1 is SGHDN and CDR2 is FVKESK. The CDR3 nucleotides are TGTGCCAGCAGCCAAGATCTGGAGGCCTCGAGAGGCTACACCTTC. It translates to CASSQDLEASRGYTF.

The V call is TRBV5-6, the J call TRBJ2-5, with 10 bases matching TRBD2. The CDR3 runs 16 residues. In germline, CDR1 is SGHDT, CDR2 YYEEEE. The J segment lost 3 bases and the V segment lost 4 bases, leaving 9 bases of the junction unmatched. CDR3: CASSEVGTSVKETQYF. Written as DNA, the CDR3 is TGTGCCAGCAGCGAGGTTGGGACTAGCGTAAAAGAGACCCAGTACTTC.

This clone came up a few times. J is TRBJ1-3 and V is TRBV19; D not certain. V was trimmed by 5 bases and J by 1 base, leaving 3 bases between them. This CDR3 is built from 12 residues. Germline-derived CDR1 and CDR2 are LNHDA and SQIVND (reference sequence). CDR3 amino acids: CASSPSGNTIYF. The CDR3 DNA reads TGTGCCAGTAGTCCGTCTGGAAACACCATATATTTT.

This chain uses TRBV28 with TRBJ1-2; D call uncertain. CDR1 is MDHEN and CDR2 is SYDVKM in the germline V gene. V dropped 11 bases and J dropped 0 bases, with 7 bases sitting between them. The CDR3 covers 11 residues. The CDR3 DNA reads as TGTGCCTCAGGCACTAACTATGGCTACACCTTC. It encodes CASGTNYGYTF.

The V and J genes are TRBV7-6 and TRBJ1-1; no clear D. The CDR3 runs 13 residues. Trimming left V 1 base short and J 7 bases short, with 10 bases between. Germline V gives CDR1 SGHVS, CDR2 FNYEAQ. CDR3 in DNA: TGTGCCAGCAGCTTAGGGGCACAACTTGAAGCTTTCTTT. It translates to CASSLGAQLEAFF.

This chain uses TRBV3-1 (or the pseudogene TRBV3-2) with TRBJ1-1, with 7 bases identical to TRBD1. Germline V gene sequence: CDR1 LGHDT, CDR2 YNNKEL (reference sequence). The CDR3 sequence is 15 residues long. After removal of 3 bases from V and 5 bases from J, the junction contained 9 bases not matched to a gene. CDR3 residues: CASSHPGQPTTEAFF. DNA of the CDR3: TGTGCCAGCAGCCACCCGGGACAGCCGACGACTGAAGCTTTCTTT.

The chain employs TRBV14 and TRBJ2-1; 8 nucleotides line up with TRBD2. The germline CDR1 and CDR2 sequences are SGHDN and FVKESK. After removal of 1 base from V and 7 bases from J, the junction contained 12 bases not matched to a gene. The CDR3 totals 17 residues. The CDR3 protein is CASSQVKSAGGRNEQFF. The CDR3 nucleotides are TGTGCCAGCAGCCAAGTTAAATCTGCGGGAGGCAGGAATGAGCAGTTCTTC.

This sequence joins TRBV5-6 and TRBJ1-4; D gene ambiguous. The CDR3 totals 15 residues. Trimming removed 2 bases from V and 8 bases from J, with 16 bases in between. Germline assignment: CDR1 SGHDT and CDR2 YYEEEE. The CDR3 loop is CASSFLSSGGEKLFF. The CDR3 DNA reads TGTGCCAGCAGCTTTCTCTCAAGTGGAGGGGAAAAACTGTTTTTT.

The V and J genes are TRBV28 and TRBJ2-1, with 9 bases fitting TRBD1. The CDR3 extends over 15 amino acids. The germline CDR1 and CDR2 sequences are MDHEN and SYDVKM. With 8 bases clipped from V and 5 bases from J, the junction kept 10 bases outside the gene matches. The CDR3 region is CASSRGTGINNEQFF. CDR3 nucleotide sequence: TGTGCCAGCTCTCGGGGGACAGGGATTAACAATGAGCAGTTCTTC.

This sequence joins TRBV5-1 and TRBJ2-7, with D perhaps TRBD1 (5 bases). This CDR3 region has 14 residues. V was clipped by 4 bases and J by 2 bases, with 13 bases between them. Germline V gene data show CDR1 as SGHRS and CDR2 as YFSETQ. The CDR3, as DNA: TGCGCCAGCAGCCTCGTGACAGTGGCCTACGAGCAGTACTTC. Translation: CASSLVTVAYEQYF.